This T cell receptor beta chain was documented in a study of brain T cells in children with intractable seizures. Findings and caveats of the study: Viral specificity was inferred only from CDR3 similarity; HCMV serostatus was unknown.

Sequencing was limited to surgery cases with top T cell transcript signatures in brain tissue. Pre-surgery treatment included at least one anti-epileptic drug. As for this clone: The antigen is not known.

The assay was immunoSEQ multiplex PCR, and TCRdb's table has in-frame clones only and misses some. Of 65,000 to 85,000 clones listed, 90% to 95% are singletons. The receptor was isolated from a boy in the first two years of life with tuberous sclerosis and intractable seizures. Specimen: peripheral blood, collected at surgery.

The CDR3 nucleotides are TGTGCCTGTACAAGCGGGAGGGGTATGGTTGAGCAGTTCTTC. This codes for CACTSGRGMVEQFF. The V call is TRBV30, the J call TRBJ2-1; 10 bases align to TRBD2. This CDR3 comprises 14 residues. Germline-derived CDR1 and CDR2 are GTSNPN and SVGIG (reference sequence). J gave up 9 bases and V 6 bases, and 11 bases lay outside the gene matches.